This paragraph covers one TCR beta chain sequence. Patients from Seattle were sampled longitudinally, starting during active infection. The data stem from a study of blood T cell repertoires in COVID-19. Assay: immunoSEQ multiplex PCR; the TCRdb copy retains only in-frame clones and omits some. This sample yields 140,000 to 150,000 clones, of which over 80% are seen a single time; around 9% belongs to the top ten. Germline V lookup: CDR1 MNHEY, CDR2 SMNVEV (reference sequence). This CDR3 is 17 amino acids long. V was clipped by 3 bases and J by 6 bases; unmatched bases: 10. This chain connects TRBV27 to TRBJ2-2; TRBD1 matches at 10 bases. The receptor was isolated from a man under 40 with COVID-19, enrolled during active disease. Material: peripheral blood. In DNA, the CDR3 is TGTGCCAGCAGTTTCTCCCGCGGGGGACAGGGGTCCGGGGAGCTGTTTTTT. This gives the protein CASSFSRGGQGSGELFF.